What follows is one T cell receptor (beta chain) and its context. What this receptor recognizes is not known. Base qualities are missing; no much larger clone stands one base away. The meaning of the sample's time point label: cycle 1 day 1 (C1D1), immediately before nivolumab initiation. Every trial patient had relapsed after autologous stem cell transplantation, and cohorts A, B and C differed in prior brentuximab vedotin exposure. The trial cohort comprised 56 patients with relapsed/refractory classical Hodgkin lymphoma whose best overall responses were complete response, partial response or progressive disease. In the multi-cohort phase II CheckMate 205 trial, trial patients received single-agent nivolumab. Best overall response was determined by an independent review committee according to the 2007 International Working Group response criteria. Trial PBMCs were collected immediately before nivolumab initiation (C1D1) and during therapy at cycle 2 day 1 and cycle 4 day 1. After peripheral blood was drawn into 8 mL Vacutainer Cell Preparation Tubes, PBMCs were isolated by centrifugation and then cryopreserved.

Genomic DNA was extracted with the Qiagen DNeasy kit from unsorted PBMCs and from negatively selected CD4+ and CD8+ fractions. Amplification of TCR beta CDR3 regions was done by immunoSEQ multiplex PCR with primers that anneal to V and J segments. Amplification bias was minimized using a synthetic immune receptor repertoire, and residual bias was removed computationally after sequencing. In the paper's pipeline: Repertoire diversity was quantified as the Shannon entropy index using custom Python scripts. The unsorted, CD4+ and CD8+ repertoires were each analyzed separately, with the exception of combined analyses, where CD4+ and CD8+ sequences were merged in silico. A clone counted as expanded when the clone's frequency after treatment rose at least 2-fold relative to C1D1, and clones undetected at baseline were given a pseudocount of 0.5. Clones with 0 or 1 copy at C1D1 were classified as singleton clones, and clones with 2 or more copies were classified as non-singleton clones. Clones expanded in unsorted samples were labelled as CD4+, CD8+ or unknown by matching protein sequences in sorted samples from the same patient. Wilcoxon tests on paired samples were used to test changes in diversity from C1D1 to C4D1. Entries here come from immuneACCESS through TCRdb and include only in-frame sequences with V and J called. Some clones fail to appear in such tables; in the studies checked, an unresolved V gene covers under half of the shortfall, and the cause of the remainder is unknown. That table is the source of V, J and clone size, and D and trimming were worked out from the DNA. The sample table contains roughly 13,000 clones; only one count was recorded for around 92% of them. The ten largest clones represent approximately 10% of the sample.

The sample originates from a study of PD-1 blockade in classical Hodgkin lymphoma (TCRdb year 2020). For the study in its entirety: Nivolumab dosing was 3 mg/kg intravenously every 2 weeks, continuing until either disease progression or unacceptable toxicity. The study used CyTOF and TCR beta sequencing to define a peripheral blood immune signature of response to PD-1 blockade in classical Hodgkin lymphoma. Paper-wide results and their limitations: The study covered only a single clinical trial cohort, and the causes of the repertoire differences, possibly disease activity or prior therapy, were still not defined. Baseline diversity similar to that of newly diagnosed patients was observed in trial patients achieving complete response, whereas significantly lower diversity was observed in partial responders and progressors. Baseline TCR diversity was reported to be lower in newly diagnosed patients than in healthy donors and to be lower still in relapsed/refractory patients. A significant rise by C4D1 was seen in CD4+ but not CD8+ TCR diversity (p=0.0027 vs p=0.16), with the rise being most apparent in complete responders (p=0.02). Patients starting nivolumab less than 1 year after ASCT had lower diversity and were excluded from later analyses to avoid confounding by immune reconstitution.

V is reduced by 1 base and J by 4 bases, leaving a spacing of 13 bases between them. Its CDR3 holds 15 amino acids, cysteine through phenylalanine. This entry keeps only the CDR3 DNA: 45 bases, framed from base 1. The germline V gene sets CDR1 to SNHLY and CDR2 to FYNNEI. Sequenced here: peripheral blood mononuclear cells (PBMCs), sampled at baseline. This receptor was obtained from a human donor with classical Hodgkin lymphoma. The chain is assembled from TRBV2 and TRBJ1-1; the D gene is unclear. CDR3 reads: CASSEGGIWGTEAFF. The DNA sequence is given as TGTGCCAGCAGTGAAGGTGGAATCTGGGGCACTGAAGCTTTCTTT.